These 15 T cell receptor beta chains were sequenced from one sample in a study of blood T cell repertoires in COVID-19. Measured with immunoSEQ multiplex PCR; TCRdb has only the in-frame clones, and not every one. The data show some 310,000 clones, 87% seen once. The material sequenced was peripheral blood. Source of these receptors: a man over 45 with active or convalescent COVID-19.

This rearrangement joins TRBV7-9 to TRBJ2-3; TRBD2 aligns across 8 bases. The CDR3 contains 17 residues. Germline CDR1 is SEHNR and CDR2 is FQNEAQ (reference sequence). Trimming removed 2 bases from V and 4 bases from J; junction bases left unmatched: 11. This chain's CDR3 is CASSLPAGRGLADTQYF. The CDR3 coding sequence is TGTGCCAGCAGCTTACCGGCCGGGAGGGGACTAGCAGATACGCAGTATTTT.

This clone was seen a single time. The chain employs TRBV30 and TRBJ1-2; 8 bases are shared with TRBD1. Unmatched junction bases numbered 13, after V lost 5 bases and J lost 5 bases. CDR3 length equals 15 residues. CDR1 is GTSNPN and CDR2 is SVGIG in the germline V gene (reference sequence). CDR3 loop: CAWGRGQGEEYGYTF. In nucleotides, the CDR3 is TGTGCCTGGGGTCGCGGACAGGGCGAGGAGTATGGCTACACCTTC.

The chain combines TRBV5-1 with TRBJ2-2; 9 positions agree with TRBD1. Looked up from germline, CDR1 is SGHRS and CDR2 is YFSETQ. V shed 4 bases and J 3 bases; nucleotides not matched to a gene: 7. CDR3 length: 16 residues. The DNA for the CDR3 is TGCGCCAGCAGCCCCTCGACAGGGGGATACACCGGGGAGCTGTTTTTT. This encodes CASSPSTGGYTGELFF.

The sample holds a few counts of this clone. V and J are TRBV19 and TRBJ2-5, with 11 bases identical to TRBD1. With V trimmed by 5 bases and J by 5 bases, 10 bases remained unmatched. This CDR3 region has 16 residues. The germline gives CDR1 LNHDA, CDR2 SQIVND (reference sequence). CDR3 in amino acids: CASSASGQGVRETQYF. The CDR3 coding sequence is TGTGCCAGTAGTGCCTCGGGACAGGGGGTAAGGGAGACCCAGTACTTC. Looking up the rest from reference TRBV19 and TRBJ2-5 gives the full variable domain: DGGITQSPKYLFRKEGQNVTLSCEQNLNHDAMYWYRQDPGQGLRLIYYSQIVNDFQKGDIAEGYSVSREKKESFPLTVTSAQKNPTAFYLCASSASGQGVRETQYFGPGTRLLVL.

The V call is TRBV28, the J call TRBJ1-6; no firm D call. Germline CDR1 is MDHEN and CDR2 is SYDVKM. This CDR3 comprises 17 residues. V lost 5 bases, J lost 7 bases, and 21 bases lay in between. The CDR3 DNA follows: TGTGCCAGCAGTCCCCTCGGCGAGTCGGGTTTCAATTCACCCCTCCACTTT. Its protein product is CASSPLGESGFNSPLHF.

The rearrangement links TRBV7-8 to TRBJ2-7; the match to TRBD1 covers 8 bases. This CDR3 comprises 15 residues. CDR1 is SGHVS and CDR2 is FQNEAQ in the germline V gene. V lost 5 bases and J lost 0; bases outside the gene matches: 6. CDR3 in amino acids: CASSTRQGHSYEQYF. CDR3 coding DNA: TGTGCCAGCAGCACTCGACAGGGGCACTCCTACGAGCAGTACTTC.

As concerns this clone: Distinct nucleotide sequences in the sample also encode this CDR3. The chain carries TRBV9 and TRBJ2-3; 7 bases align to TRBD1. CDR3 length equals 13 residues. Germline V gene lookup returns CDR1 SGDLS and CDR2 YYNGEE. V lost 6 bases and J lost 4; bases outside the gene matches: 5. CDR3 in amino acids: CASTGQVSDTQYF. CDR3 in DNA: TGTGCCAGCACAGGACAGGTATCAGATACGCAGTATTTT.

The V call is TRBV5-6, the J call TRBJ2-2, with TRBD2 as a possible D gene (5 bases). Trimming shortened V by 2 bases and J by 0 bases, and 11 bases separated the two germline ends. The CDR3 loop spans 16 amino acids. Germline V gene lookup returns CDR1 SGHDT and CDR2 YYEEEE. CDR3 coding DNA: TGTGCCAGCAGCTTCCTAGCCTCAGCGAACACCGGGGAGCTGTTTTTT. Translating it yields CASSFLASANTGELFF. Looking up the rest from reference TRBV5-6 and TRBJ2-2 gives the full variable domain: DAGVTQSPTHLIKTRGQQVTLRCSPKSGHDTVSWYQQALGQGPQFIFQYYEEEERQRGNFPDRFSGHQFPNYSSELNVNALLLGDSALYLCASSFLASANTGELFFGEGSRLTVL.

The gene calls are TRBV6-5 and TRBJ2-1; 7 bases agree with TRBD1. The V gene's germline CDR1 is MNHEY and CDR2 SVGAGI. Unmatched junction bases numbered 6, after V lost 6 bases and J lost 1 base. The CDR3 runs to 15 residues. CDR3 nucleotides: TGTGCCAGCAGCTTAGGGGGCCGGTCCTACAATGAGCAGTTCTTC. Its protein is CASSLGGRSYNEQFF.

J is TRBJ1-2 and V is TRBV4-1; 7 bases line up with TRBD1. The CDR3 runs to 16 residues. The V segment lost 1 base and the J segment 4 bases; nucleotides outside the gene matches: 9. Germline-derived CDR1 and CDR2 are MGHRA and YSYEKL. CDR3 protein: CASSQARGASGYGYTF. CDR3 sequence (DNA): TGCGCCAGCAGCCAAGCCAGGGGGGCCTCTGGCTATGGCTACACCTTC.

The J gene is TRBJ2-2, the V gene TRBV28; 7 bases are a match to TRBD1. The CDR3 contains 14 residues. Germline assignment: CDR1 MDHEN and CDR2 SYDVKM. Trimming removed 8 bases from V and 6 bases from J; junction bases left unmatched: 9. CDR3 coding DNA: TGTGCCAGCTCCCCGGGACAGCAATCCGGGGAGCTGTTTTTT. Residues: CASSPGQQSGELFF.

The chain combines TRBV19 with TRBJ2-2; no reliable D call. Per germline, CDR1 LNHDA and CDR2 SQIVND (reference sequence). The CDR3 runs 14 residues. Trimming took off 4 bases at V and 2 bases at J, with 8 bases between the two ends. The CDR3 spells CASSRGLNTGELFF. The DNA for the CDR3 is TGTGCCAGTAGTAGAGGCCTAAACACCGGGGAGCTGTTTTTT. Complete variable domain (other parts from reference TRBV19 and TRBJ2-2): DGGITQSPKYLFRKEGQNVTLSCEQNLNHDAMYWYRQDPGQGLRLIYYSQIVNDFQKGDIAEGYSVSREKKESFPLTVTSAQKNPTAFYLCASSRGLNTGELFFGEGSRLTVL.

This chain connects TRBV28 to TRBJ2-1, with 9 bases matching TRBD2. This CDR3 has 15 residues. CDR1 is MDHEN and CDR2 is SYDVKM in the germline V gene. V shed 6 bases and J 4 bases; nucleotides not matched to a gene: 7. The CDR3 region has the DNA TGTGCCAGCAGCCCCCGGGCGGGAGGGTACAATGAGCAGTTCTTC. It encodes CASSPRAGGYNEQFF.

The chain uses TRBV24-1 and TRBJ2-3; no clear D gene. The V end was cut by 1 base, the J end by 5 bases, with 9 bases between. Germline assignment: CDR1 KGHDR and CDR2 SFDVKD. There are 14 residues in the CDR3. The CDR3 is CATSDFKLGDTQYF. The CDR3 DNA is TGTGCCACCAGTGATTTTAAGCTAGGAGATACGCAGTATTTT.

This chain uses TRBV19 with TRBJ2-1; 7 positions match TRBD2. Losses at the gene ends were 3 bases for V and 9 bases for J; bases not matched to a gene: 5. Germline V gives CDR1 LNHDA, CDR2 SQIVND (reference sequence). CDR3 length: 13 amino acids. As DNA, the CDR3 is TGTGCCAGTAGTATGGAGGGGAGGGGTGAGCAGTTCTTC. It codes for CASSMEGRGEQFF.